This T cell receptor beta chain comes out of a study of T-cell memory formation after mild COVID-19. A 5'RACE reaction primed in the constant segment made cDNA libraries of TCR alpha and TCR beta, and these carried sample barcodes and UMIs. TCRdb reanalysed the 5' RACE reads using MiXCR and keeps one entry per CDR3 protein. This sample yields approximately 560,000 distinct CDR3 sequences, of which roughly 17% are seen a single time; about 8.1% belongs to the top ten. Findings of the study overall: Contracting CD4+ clones sat mainly in CM and EM; CD8+ in EMRA.

Comments on this clonotype: Its target is unknown.

The source is an adult woman who had mild COVID-19 (a few samples of this study predate the infection). Cell type and time point are not known. Sequencing input: PBMCs or a T cell subset sorted from them (not recorded which).

The CDR3 nucleotides are TGTGCCAGCAGGGCGGACAGGCGATCATATAATTCACCCCTCCACTTT. Protein sequence: CASRADRRSYNSPLHF. The rearrangement uses TRBV6-2 or TRBV6-3 and TRBJ1-6, with 7 bases matching TRBD1. Germline lookup yields CDR1 MNHEY and CDR2 SVGEGT. The CDR3 spans 16 residues. The J segment lost 4 bases and the V segment lost 6 bases, leaving 9 bases of the junction unmatched.